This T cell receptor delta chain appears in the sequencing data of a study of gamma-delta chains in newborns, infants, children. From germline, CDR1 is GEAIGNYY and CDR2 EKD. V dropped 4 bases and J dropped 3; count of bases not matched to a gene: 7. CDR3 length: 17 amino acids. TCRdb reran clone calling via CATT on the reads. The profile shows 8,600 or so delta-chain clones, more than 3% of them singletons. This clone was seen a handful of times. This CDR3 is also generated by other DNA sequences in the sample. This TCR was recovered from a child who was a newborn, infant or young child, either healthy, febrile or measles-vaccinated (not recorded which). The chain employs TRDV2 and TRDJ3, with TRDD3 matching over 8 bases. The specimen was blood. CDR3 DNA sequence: TGTGCCTGTGATTTTACTGGGGGGTACTGGGACACCCGACAGATGTTTTTC. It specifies CACDFTGGYWDTRQMFF.